What follows is one T cell receptor (beta chain) and its context. Antigen: not known. Time point given: after dendritic cell vaccination, including at tumor progression/relapse. No glioblastoma patient carried an isocitrate dehydrogenase mutation. These data originate in a study of glioma-infiltrating T cells after dendritic cell vaccination. Study-wide background: Glioblastoma patients came from Phase I and II dendritic cell vaccination trials. General study results and limits: TCR clonality showed no direct relationship with survival.

Input was 1.5 to 2.5 ug genomic DNA, or all available if less. The assay was immunoSEQ multiplex PCR, and TCRdb's table has in-frame clones only and misses some. Here the sample spans 55,000 to 75,000 clones, about 79% being singletons. The receptor was isolated from a human donor with glioblastoma. This specimen consisted of blood, obtained after dendritic cell vaccination.

For the CDR3, the DNA is TGCGCCAGCAGCCCCGGGACAGAGTTTATGAACACTGAAGCTTTCTTT. It specifies CASSPGTEFMNTEAFF. The rearrangement uses TRBV5-1 and TRBJ1-1; TRBD1 matches at 7 bases. The J segment lost 0 bases and the V segment lost 4 bases, leaving 9 bases of the junction unmatched. The length of the CDR3 is 16 residues. Per germline, CDR1 SGHRS and CDR2 YFSETQ.